The clone carrying this TCR beta chain was recorded only once. The record originates from a study of cytomegalovirus exposure and HLA in healthy donors. PCR employed 60 Vbeta and 13 Jbeta primers. Clones were read by immunoSEQ multiplex PCR, and TCRdb kept only the in-frame ones, dropping some. The sample has around 140,000 clones, approximately 80% seen once. Germline lookup yields CDR1 GTSNPN and CDR2 SVGIG (reference sequence). V was shortened by 4 bases and J by 8 bases, with 12 bases between the two germline ends. The CDR3 is 13 residues long. The chain has TRBV30 and TRBJ1-6, with a possible D match to TRBD1 (5 bases). The sample comprised PBMCs. The TCR comes from a male donor in good health and CMV-seropositive. The CDR3 sequence is CAWKTDLDSPLHF. As DNA, the CDR3 is TGTGCCTGGAAGACAGACCTTGATTCACCCCTCCACTTT.